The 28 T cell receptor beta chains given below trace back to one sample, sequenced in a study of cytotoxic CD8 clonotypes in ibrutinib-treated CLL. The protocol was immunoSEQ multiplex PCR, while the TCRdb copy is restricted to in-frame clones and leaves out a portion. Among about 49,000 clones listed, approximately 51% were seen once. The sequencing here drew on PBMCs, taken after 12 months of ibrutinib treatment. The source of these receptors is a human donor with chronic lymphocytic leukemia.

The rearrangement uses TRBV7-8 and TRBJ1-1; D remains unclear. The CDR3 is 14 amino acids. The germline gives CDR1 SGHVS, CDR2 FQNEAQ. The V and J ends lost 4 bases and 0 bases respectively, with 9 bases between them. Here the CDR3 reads CASSSPTVNTEAFF. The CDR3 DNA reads TGTGCCAGCAGCTCTCCGACGGTGAACACTGAAGCTTTCTTT. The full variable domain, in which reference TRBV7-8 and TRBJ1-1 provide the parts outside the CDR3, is GAGVSQSPRYKVAKRGQDVALRCDPISGHVSLFWYQQALGQGPEFLTYFQNEAQLDKSGLPSDRFFAERPEGSVSTLKIQRTQQEDSAVYLCASSSPTVNTEAFFGQGTRLTVV.

CDR3 amino acids: CASSPRTGSSYNSPLHF. CDR3 DNA sequence: TGTGCCAGCAGCCCTCGGACAGGGAGCTCCTATAATTCACCCCTCCACTTT. The J gene is TRBJ1-6, the V gene TRBV7-8; TRBD1 aligns across 8 bases. V lost 5 bases to trimming and J lost 0 bases; unmatched junction nucleotides: 6. The CDR3 length is 17 residues. Germline V gives CDR1 SGHVS, CDR2 FQNEAQ.

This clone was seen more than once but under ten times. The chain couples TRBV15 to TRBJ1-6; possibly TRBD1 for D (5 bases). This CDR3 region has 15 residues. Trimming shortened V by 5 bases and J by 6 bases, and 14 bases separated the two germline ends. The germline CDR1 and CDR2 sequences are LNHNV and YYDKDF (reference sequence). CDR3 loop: CATSGLGGSNSPLHF. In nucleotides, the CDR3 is TGTGCCACCAGCGGCCTGGGGGGAAGTAATTCACCCCTCCACTTT.

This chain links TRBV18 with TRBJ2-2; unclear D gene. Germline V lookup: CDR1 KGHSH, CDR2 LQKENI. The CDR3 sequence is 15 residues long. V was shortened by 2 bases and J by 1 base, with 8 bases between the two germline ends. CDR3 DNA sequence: TGTGCCAGCTCACCAGTCGCAGGGAACACCGGGGAGCTGTTTTTT. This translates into CASSPVAGNTGELFF. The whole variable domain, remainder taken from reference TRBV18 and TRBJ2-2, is NAGVMQNPRHLVRRRGQEARLRCSPMKGHSHVYWYRQLPEEGLKFMVYLQKENIIDESGMPKERFSAEFPKEGPSILRIQQVVRGDSAAYFCASSPVAGNTGELFFGEGSRLTVL.

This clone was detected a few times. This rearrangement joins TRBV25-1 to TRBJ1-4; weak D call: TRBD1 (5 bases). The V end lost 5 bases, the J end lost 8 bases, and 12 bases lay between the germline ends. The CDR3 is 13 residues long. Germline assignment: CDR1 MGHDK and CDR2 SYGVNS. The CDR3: CASSFDSEEKLFF. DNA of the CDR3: TGTGCCAGCAGTTTTGACAGTGAAGAAAAACTGTTTTTT. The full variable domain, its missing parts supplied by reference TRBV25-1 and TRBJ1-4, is EADIYQTPRYLVIGTGKKITLECSQTMGHDKMYWYQQDPGMELHLIHYSYGVNSTEKGDLSSESTVSRIRTEHFPLTLESARPSHTSQYLCASSFDSEEKLFFGSGTQLSVL.

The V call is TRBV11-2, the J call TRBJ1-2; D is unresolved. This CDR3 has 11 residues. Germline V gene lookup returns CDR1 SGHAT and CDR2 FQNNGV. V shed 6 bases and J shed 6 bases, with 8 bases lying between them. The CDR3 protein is CASRPVDGYTF. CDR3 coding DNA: TGTGCCAGCAGACCCGTAGATGGCTACACCTTC.

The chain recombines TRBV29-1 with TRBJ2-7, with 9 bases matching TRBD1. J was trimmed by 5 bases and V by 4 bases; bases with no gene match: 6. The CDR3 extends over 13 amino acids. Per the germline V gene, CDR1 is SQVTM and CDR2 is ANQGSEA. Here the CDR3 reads CSVVGDRDHEQYF. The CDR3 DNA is TGCAGCGTTGTGGGGGACAGGGACCACGAGCAGTACTTC.

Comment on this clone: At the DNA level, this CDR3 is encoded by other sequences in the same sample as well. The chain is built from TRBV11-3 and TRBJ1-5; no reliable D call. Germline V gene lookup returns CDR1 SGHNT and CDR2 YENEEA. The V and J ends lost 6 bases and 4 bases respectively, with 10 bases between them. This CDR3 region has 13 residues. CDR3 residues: CASSLDSNQPQHF. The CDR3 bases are TGTGCCAGCAGTCTGGACTCTAATCAGCCCCAGCATTTT.

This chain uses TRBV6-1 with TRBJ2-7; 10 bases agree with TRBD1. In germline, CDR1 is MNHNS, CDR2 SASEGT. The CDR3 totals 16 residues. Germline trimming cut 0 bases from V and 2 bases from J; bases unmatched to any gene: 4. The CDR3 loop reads CASSEAGTGVTYEQYF. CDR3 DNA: TGTGCCAGCAGTGAAGCAGGGACAGGGGTAACCTACGAGCAGTACTTC.

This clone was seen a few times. CDR3 sequence reads: CASSAGTANQPQHF. CDR3 in DNA: TGTGCCAGCAGCGCTGGGACGGCTAATCAGCCCCAGCATTTT. The genes are TRBV11-2 and TRBJ1-5; maybe TRBD1 (5 bases). Germline CDR1 reads SGHAT; CDR2 reads FQNNGV. Trimming stripped 5 bases from V and 4 bases from J, with 12 bases between. This CDR3 spans 14 amino acids.

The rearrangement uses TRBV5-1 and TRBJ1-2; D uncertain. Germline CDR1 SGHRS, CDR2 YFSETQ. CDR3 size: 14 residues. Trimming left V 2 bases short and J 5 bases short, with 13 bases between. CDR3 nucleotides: TGCGCCAGCAGCTTAGCGAGCCCGATGTATGGCTACACCTTC. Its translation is CASSLASPMYGYTF.

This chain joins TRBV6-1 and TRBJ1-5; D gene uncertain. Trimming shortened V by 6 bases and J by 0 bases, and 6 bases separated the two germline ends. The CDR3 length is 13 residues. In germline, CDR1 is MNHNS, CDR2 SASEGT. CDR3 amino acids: CASRAYSNQPQHF. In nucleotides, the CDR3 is TGTGCCAGCAGGGCTTATAGCAATCAGCCCCAGCATTTT.

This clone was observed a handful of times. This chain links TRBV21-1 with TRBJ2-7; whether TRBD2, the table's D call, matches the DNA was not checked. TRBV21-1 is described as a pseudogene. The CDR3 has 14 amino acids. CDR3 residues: CASSVDGGSYEQYF. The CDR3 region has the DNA TGTGCCAGCAGCGTAGATGGCGGCTCCTACGAGCAGTACTTC.

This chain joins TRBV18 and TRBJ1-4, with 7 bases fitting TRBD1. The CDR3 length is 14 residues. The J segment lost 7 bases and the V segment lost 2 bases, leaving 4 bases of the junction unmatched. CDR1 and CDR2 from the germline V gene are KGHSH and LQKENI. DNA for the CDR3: TGTGCCAGCTCACCAGCGACAGGGATTGAAAAACTGTTTTTT. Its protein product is CASSPATGIEKLFF.

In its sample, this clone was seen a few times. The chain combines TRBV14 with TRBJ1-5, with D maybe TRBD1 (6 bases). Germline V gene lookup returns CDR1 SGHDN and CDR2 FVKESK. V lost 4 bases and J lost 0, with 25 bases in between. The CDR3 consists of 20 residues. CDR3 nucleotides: TGTGCCAGCAGCCTCCTGGACAGCCTCGGAGGGTACAATAGCAATCAGCCCCAGCATTTT. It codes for CASSLLDSLGGYNSNQPQHF.

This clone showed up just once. CDR3 residues: CASSDPGTSFDEQFF. The CDR3 coding sequence is TGTGCCAGCAGTGATCCCGGGACTAGTTTCGATGAGCAGTTCTTC. The chain is built from TRBV25-1 and TRBJ2-1, with 8 bases aligning to TRBD2. With V trimmed by 3 bases and J by 8 bases, 9 bases remained unmatched. The length of the CDR3 is 15 residues. Germline V CDR1 and CDR2: MGHDK, SYGVNS.

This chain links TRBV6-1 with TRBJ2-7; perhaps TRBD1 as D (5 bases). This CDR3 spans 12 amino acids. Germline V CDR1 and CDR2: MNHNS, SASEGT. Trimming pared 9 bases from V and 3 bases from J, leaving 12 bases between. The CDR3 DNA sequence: TGTGCCAGTACCCAGGGCTACTACGAGCAGTACTTC. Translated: CASTQGYYEQYF.

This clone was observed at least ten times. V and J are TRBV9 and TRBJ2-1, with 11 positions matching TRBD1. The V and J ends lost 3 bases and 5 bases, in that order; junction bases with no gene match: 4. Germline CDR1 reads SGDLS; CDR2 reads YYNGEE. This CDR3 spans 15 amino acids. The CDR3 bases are TGTGCCAGCAGCGGGACAGGGGGCCTCCACAATGAGCAGTTCTTC. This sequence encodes CASSGTGGLHNEQFF.

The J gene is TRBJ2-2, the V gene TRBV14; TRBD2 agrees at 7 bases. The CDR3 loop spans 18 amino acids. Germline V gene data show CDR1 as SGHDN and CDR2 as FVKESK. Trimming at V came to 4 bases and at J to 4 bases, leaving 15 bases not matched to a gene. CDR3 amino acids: CASSRLGGRGGLTGELFF. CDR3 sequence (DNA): TGTGCCAGCAGCCGCCTGGGAGGGAGAGGAGGGCTCACCGGGGAGCTGTTTTTT.

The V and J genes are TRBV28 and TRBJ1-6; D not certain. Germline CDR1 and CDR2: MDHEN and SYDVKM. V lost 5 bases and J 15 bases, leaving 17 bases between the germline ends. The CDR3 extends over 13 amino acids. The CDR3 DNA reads TGTGCCAGCAGTCCAGGACGCCCGTCATTCCTCCACTTT. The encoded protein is CASSPGRPSFLHF.

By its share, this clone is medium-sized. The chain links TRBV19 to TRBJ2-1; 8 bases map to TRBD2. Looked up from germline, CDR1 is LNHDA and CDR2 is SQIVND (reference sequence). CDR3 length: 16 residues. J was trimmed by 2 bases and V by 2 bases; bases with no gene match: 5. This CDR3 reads CASSINSGATYNEQFF. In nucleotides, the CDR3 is TGTGCCAGTAGTATAAATAGCGGGGCCACCTACAATGAGCAGTTCTTC.

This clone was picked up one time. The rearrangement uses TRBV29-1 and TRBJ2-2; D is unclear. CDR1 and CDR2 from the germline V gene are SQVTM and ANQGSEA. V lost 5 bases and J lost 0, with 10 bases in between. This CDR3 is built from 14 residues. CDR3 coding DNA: TGCAGCGTTTCAGTCAATCCGAACACCGGGGAGCTGTTTTTT. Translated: CSVSVNPNTGELFF.

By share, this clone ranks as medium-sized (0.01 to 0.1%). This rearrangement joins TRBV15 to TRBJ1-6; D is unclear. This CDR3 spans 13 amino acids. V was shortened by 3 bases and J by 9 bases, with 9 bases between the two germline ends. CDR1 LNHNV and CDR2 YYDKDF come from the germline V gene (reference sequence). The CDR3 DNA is TGTGCCACCAGCAGCCTCCCCGGTTCACCCCTCCACTTT. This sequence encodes CATSSLPGSPLHF.

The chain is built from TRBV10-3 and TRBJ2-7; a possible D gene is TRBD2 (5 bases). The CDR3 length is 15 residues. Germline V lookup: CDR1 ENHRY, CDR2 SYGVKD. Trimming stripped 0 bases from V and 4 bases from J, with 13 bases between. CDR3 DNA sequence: TGTGCCATCAGTGAGTCTATGAGCGGAGTTTACGAGCAGTACTTC. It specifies CAISESMSGVYEQYF.

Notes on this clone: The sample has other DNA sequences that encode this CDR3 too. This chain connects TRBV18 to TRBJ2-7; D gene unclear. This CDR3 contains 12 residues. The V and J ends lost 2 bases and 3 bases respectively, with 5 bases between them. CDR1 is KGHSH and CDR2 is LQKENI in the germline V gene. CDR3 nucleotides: TGTGCCAGCTCACCAGGGGACTACGAGCAGTACTTC. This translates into CASSPGDYEQYF.

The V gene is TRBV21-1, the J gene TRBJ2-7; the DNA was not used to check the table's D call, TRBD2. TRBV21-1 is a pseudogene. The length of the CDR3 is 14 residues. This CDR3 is CASSPPARDYEQYF. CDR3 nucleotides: TGTGCCAGCAGCCCCCCTGCCCGCGACTACGAGCAGTACTTC.

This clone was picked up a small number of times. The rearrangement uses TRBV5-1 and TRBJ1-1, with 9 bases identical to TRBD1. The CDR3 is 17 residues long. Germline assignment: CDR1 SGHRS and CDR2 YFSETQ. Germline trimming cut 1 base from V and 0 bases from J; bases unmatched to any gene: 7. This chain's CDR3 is CASSLLGQGSMNTEAFF. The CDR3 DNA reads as TGCGCCAGCAGCTTGTTGGGACAGGGTTCAATGAACACTGAAGCTTTCTTT. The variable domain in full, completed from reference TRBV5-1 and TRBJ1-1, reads KAGVTQTPRYLIKTRGQQVTLSCSPISGHRSVSWYQQTPGQGLQFLFEYFSETQRNKGNFPGRFSGRQFSNSRSEMNVSTLELGDSALYLCASSLLGQGSMNTEAFFGQGTRLTVV.

Here the CDR3 DNA reads TGTGCCAGCAGCTTAAAGGGCGGGGCAGAGCAGTACTTC. Encoded protein: CASSLKGGAEQYF. The chain links TRBV7-2 to TRBJ2-7, with D perhaps matching TRBD2 (6 bases). The CDR3 has 13 residues. Germline CDR1 and CDR2: SGHTA and FQGNSA. V lost 2 bases to trimming and J lost 7 bases, with 12 bases between them.